The clone carrying this T cell receptor (beta chain) has a count of ten or more. Its antigen is unidentified. The sample belongs to a study of identical twins. The study's findings and limits: The study based its conclusions on cross-sectional statistical analysis and did not follow the same donors. It was possible that invariant MAIT and iNKT cells partly confounded the zero-insertion analyses.

Unmatched junction bases numbered 6, after V lost 5 bases and J lost 1 base. The CDR3 consists of 15 residues. Template switching added a universal primer site, and cDNA bore unique molecular identifiers. TCRdb recomputed calls from the 5' RACE reads with MiXCR, one row per CDR3 protein. The data hold approximately 630,000 distinct CDR3 sequences, with 7.1% observed a single time. Healthy Caucasians made up all donors. A further study also used this sample, focusing on yellow fever vaccine responses in identical twins.

The source material was PBMCs. The gene calls are TRBV12-3 or TRBV12-4 and TRBJ2-7; 9 bases map to TRBD2. The clonotype originates from a woman between 18 and 29 years old in good health. As DNA, the CDR3 is TGTGCCAGCAGTCAGACTAGCGGTGGATCCTACGAGCAGTACGTC. This translates into CASSQTSGGSYEQYV.